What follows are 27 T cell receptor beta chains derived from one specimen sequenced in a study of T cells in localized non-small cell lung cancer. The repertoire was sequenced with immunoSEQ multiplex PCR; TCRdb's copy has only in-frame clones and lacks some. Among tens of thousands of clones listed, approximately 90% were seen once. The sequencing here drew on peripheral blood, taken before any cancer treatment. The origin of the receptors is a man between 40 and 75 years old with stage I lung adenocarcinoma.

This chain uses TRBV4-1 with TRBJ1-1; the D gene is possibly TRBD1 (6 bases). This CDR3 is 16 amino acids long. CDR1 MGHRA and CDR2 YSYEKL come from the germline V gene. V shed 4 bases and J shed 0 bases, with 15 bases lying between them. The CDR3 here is CASSPPSTGMNTEAFF. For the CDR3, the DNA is TGCGCCAGCAGCCCTCCCTCGACAGGTATGAACACTGAAGCTTTCTTT.

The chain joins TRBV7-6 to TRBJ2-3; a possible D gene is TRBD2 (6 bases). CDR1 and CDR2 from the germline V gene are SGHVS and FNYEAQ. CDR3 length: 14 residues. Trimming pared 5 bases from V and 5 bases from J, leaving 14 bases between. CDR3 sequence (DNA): TGTGCCAGCAGCCCAAAGGGCGGGGTAGATACGCAGTATTTT. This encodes CASSPKGGVDTQYF.

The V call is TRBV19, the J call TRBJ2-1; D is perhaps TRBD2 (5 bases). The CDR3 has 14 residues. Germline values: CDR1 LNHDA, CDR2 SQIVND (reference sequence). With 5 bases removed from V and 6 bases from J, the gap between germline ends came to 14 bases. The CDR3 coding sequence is TGTGCCAGTAGTGCAGACTATCCGTCCAATGAGCAGTTCTTC. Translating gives CASSADYPSNEQFF. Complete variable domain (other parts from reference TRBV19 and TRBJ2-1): DGGITQSPKYLFRKEGQNVTLSCEQNLNHDAMYWYRQDPGQGLRLIYYSQIVNDFQKGDIAEGYSVSREKKESFPLTVTSAQKNPTAFYLCASSADYPSNEQFFGPGTRLTVL.

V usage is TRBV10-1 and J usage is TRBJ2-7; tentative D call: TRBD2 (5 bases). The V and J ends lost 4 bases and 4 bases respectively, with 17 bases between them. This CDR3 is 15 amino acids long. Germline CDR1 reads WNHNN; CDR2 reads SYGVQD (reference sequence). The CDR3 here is CASSGLAAGLYEQYF. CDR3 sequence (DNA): TGCGCCAGCAGTGGGCTAGCAGCCGGCCTTTACGAGCAGTACTTC.

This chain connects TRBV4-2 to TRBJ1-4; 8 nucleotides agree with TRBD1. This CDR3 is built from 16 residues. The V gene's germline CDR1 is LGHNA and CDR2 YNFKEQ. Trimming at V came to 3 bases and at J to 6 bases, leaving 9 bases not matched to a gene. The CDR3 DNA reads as TGTGCCAGCAGCCACAGGCAACGCAGGGGGCATGAAAAACTGTTTTTT. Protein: CASSHRQRRGHEKLFF.

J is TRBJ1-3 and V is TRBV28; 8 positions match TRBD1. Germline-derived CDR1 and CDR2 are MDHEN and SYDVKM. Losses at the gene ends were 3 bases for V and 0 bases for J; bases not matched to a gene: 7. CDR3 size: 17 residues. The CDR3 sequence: CASSFRGQVNSGNTIYF. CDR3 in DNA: TGTGCCAGCAGTTTCAGGGGACAGGTAAACTCTGGAAACACCATATATTTT.

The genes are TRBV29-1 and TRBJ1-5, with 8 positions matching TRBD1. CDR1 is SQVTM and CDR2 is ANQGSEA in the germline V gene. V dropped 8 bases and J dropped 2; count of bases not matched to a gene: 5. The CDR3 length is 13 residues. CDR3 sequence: CSTQDRGNQPQHF. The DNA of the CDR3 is TGCAGCACCCAGGACAGGGGCAATCAGCCCCAGCATTTT.

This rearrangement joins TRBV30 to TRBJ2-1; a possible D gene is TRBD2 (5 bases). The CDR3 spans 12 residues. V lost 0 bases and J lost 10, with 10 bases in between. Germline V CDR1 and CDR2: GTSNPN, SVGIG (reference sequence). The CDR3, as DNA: TGTGCCTGGAGTGTTGGAGGTGGGGAGCAGTTCTTC. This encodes CAWSVGGGEQFF.

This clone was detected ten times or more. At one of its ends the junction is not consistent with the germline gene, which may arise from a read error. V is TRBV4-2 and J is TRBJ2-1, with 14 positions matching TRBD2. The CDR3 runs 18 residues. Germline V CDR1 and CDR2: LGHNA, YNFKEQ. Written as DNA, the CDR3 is TGTGCCAGCAGCGAAGAGACTAGCGGGAGGGGAAAAGACAATGAGCAGTTCTTC. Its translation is CASSEETSGRGKDNEQFF.

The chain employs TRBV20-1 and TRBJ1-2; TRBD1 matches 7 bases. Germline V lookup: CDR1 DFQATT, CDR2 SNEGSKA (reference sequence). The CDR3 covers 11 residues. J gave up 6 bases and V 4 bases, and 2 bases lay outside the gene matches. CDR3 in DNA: TGCAGTGCTACCAGGGGGAATGGCTACACCTTC. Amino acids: CSATRGNGYTF.

The CDR3: CASTTSGSTDTQYF. In nucleotides, the CDR3 is TGTGCCAGCACCACTAGCGGGAGCACAGATACGCAGTATTTT. This sequence joins TRBV6-6 and TRBJ2-3; 9 bases line up with TRBD2. The CDR3 sequence is 14 residues long. The germline gives CDR1 MNHNY, CDR2 SVGAGI (reference sequence). The J segment lost 0 bases and the V segment lost 7 bases, leaving 2 bases of the junction unmatched.

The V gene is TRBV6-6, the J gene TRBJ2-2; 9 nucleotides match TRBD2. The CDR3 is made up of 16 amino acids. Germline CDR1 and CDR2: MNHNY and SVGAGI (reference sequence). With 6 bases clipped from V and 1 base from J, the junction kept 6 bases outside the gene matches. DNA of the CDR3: TGTGCCAGCAGAACCCTTAGCGGGAGGAACACCGGGGAGCTGTTTTTT. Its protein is CASRTLSGRNTGELFF.

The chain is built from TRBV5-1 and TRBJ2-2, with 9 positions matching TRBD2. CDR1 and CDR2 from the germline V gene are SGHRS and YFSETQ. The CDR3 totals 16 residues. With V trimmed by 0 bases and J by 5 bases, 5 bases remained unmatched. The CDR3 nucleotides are TGCGCCAGCAGCTTGGCGGCGGGAGGGCGGACCGGGGAGCTGTTTTTT. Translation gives CASSLAAGGRTGELFF.

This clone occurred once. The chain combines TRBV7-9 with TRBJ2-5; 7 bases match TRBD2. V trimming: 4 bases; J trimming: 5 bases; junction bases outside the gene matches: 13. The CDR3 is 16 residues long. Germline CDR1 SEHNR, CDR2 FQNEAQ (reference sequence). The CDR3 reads CASSSGNAGAQETQYF. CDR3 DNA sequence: TGTGCCAGCAGCTCTGGTAATGCGGGAGCGCAGGAGACCCAGTACTTC.

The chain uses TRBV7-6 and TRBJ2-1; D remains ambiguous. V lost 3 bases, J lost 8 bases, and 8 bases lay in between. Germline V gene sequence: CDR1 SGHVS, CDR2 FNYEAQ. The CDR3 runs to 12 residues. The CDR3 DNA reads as TGTGCCAGCAGCTTTAGTTCATATGAGCAGTTCTTC. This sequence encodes CASSFSSYEQFF.

The CDR3 DNA is TGTGCCAGCAGCTTGGGCAGCACCGGGGAGCTGTTTTTT. This codes for CASSLGSTGELFF. V and J are TRBV5-8 and TRBJ2-2; D not certain. Germline-derived CDR1 and CDR2 are SGHTS and YDEGEE. V lost 0 bases to trimming and J lost 4 bases, with 4 bases between them. There are 13 residues in the CDR3.

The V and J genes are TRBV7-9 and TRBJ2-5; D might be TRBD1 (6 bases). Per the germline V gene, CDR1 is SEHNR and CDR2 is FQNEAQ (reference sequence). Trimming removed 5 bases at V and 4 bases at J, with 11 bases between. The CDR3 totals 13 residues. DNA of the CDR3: TGTGCCAGCAGCCGTGGGGGCACAGAGACCCAGTACTTC. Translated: CASSRGGTETQYF.

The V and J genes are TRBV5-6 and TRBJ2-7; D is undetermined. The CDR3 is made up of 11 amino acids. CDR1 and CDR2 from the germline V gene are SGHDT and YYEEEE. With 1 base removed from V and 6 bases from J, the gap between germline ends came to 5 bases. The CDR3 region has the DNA TGTGCCAGCAGCTTGCAAGCCGAGCAGTACTTC. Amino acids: CASSLQAEQYF.

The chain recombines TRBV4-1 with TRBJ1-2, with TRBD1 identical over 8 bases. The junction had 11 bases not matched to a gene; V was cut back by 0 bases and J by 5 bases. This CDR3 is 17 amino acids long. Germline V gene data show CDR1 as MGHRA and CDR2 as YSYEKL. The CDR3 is CASSQDTRGLFMYGYTF. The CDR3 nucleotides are TGCGCCAGCAGCCAAGATACCAGGGGGCTCTTTATGTATGGCTACACCTTC.

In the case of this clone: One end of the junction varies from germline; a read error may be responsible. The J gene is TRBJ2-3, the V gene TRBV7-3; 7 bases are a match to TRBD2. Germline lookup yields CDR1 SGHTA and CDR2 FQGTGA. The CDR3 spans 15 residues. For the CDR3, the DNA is TGTGCCAGCAGCTTAGAGTCGACTAGCAAAGATACGCAGTATTTT. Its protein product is CASSLESTSKDTQYF. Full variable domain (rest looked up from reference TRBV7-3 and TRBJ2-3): GAGVSQTPSNKVTEKGKYVELRCDPISGHTALYWYRQSLGQGPEFLIYFQGTGAADDSGLPNDRFFAVRPEGSVSTLKIQRTERGDSAVYLCASSLESTSKDTQYFGPGTRLTVL.

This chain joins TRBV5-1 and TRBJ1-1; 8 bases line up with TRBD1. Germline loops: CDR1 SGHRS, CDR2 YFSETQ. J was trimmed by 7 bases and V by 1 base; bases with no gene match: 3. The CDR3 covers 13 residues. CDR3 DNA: TGCGCCAGCAGCTTGTGGACAGGGATTGAAGCTTTCTTT. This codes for CASSLWTGIEAFF.

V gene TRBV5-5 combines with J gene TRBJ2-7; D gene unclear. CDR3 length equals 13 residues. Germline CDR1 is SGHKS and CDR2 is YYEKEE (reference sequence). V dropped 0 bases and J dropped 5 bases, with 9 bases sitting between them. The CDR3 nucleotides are TGTGCCAGCAGCTTGGTACCCCCCCACGAGCAGTACTTC. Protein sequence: CASSLVPPHEQYF. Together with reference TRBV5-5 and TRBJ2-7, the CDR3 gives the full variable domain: DAGVTQSPTHLIKTRGQQVTLRCSPISGHKSVSWYQQVLGQGPQFIFQYYEKEERGRGNFPDRFSARQFPNYSSELNVNALLLGDSALYLCASSLVPPHEQYFGPGTRLTVT.

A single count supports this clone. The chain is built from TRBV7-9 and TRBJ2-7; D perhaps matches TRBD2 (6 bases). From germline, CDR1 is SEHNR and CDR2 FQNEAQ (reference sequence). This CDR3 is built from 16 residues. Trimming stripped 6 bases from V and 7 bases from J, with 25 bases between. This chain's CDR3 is CASRPPLGGEGIEQYF. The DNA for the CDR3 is TGTGCCAGCAGACCACCCCTAGGCGGGGAAGGGATAGAGCAGTACTTC.

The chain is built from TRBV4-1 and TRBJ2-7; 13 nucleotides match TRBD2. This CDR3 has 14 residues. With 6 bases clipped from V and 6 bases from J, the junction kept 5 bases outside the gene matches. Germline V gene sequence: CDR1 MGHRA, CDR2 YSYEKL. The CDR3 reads CASRGLAGVSEQYF. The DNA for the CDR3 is TGCGCCAGCAGAGGACTAGCGGGAGTCTCCGAGCAGTACTTC.

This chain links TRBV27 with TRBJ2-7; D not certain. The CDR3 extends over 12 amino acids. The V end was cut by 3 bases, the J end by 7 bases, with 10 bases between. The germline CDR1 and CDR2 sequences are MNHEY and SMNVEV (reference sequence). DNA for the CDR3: TGTGCCAGCAGTTTCAGGTGTTGGGAGCAGTACTTC. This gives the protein CASSFRCWEQYF.

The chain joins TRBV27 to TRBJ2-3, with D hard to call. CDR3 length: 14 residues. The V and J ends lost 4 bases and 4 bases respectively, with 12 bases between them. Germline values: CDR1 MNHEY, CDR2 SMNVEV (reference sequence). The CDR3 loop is CASSSNLLADTQYF. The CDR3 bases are TGTGCCAGCAGTTCGAACCTCCTAGCAGATACGCAGTATTTT.

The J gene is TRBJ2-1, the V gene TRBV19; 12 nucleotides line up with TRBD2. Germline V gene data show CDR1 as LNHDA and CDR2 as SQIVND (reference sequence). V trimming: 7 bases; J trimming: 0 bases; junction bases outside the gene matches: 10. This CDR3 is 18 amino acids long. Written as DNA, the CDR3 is TGTGCCAGTAAGGCAGGGACTAGCGGGTTTAGCTCCTACAATGAGCAGTTCTTC. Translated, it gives CASKAGTSGFSSYNEQFF.